This TCR beta chain was found in a study of tumor-infiltrating lymphocytes in localized non-small cell lung cancer (dated by TCRdb to about 2021). General notes on the study: The cohort included patients whose samples were collected after neoadjuvant chemotherapy, as well as both smokers and never-smokers and several histologies. Each patient provided resected tumor tissue plus uninvolved lung tissue from the same patient, with the uninvolved lung tissue described as non-adjacent to the tumor. TCR sequencing was one of several integrated assays, alongside flow cytometry, multiplex immunofluorescence, RNA-seq, exome sequencing and proteomics, applied to the same patients. The overall ICON cohort was composed of over a hundred surgical patients with localized non-small cell lung cancer whose tumors were resected. For roughly 55 patients, immunoSEQ T-cell fraction was compared between paired tumor and uninvolved lung.

The paper's findings and limits, for the study overall: Different pieces of the same tissue were used for different assays, so technical variation could not be separated from intratumor heterogeneity. Recurrence-free survival showed no association with tumor T-cell fraction from TCR sequencing (p = 0.61). TCRbeta sequencing supported higher T cell infiltration in tumors than in uninvolved lung tissue, consistent with immunofluorescence CD3 counts. TCR-derived T-cell fraction did not differ between the flow cytometry-defined immunotypes IM1 (good prognosis) and IM2 (poor prognosis). Because assay coverage varied across patients depending on available tissue quantity, TCR sequencing was performed for only a subset of the cohort.

TCR sequencing with the immunoSEQ assay provided the T-cell fraction in tumor and uninvolved lung tissue. In the source study's methods: For survival analysis, patients were split into high (upper tertile) and low (lower two tertiles) T-cell fraction groups and compared by log-rank test. A signed-rank test was used to check for differences in T-cell fraction between paired tumor and uninvolved lung. The clones in this table, taken by TCRdb from immuneACCESS, are in-frame only. Not every clone is retained; where verified, under half of the shortfall comes from an unresolved V gene, and the cause of the rest is unknown. V, J and clone size are those of that table, while D and trimming were read from the DNA. In all, the sample holds 16,000 or so clones, and approximately 84% of those were seen once. Jointly, the top ten make up just under 5% of the sample. ICON enrollment began in early 2016, and the last patient was enrolled in 2018. From a subcohort of approximately 76 patients, fresh tumor and matched uninvolved tissue were collected for in-depth immune analyses, including TCR sequencing. TCR sequencing was performed on DNA isolated from bulk tissue, without cell sorting.

Regarding this clone: What antigen it recognizes has not been identified. No base quality values were provided; no much bigger clone lies one nucleotide off.

The germline V gene encodes CDR1 KGHSH and CDR2 LQKENI. The CDR3 sequence holds 13 residues, the cysteine and phenylalanine included. Only the CDR3 DNA is retained, 39 bases long and in frame from the first base. Cut back by 3 bases and 8 bases, the V and J ends lie 11 bases apart. Recombination joined TRBV18 with TRBJ2-4; TRBD2 could be the D gene, as 6 bases match. This receptor was obtained from a human donor with non-small cell lung cancer. The source material was lung tumor tissue. The DNA is as follows: TGTGCCAGCTCACCCAGCAGGGAGGACATTCAGTACTTC. Its product reads: CASSPSREDIQYF.